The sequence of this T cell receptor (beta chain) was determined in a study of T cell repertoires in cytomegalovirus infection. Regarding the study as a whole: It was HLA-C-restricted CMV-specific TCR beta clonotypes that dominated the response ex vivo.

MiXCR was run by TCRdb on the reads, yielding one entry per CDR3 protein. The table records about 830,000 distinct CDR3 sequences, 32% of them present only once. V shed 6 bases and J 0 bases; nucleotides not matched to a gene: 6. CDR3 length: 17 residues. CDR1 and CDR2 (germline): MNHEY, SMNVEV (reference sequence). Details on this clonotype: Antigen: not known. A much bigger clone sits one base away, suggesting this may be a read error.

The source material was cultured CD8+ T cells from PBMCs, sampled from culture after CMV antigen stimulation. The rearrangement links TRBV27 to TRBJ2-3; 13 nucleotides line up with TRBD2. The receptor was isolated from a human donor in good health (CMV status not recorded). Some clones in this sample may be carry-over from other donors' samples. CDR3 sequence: CASSLTSGGLSTDTQYF. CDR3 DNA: TGTGCCAGCAGCTTGACTAGCGGGGGGCTAAGCACAGATACGCAGTATTTT.